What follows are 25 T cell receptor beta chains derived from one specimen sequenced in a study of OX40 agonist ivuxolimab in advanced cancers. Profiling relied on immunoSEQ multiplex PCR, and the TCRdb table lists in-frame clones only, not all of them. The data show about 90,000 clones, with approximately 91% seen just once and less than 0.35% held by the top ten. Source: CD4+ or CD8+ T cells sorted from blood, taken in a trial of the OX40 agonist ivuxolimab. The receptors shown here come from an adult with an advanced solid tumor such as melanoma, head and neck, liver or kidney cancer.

The CDR3 DNA follows: TGTGCCAGCAGCCAAGATCCAGCTGAACTAGCGGGAGGTGGAGAGACCCAGTACTTC. It encodes CASSQDPAELAGGGETQYF. The chain uses TRBV4-2 and TRBJ2-5, with TRBD2 identical over 12 bases. CDR3 length: 19 residues. The trim removed 0 bases at V and 4 bases at J, leaving 12 bases unmatched. The V gene's germline CDR1 is LGHNA and CDR2 YNFKEQ.

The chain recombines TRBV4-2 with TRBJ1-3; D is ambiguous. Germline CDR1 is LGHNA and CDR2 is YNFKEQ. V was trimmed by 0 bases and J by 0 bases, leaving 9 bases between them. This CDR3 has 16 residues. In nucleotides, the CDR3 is TGTGCCAGCAGCCAAGACGGAGGACTCTCTGGAAACACCATATATTTT. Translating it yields CASSQDGGLSGNTIYF.

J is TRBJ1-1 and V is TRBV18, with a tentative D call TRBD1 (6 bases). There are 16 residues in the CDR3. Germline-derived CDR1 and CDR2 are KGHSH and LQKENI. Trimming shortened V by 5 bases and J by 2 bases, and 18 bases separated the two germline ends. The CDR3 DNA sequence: TGTGCCAGCTCAGCCAACACACGGACAGCCAACACTGAAGCTTTCTTT. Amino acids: CASSANTRTANTEAFF.

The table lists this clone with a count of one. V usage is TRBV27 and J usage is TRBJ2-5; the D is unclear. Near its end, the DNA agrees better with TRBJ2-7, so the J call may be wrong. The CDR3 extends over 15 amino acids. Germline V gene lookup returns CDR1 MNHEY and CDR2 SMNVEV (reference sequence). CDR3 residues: CASSLVGLGTYEQYF. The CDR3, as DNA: TGTGCCAGCAGTTTAGTGGGGTTAGGGACCTACGAGCAGTACTTC.

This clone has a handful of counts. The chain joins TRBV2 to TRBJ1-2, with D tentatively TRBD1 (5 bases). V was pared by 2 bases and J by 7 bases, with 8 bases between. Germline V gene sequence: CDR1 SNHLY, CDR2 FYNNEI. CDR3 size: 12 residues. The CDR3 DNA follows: TGTGCCAGCAGTGAAAGGGGCTCTGGCTACACCTTC. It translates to CASSERGSGYTF.

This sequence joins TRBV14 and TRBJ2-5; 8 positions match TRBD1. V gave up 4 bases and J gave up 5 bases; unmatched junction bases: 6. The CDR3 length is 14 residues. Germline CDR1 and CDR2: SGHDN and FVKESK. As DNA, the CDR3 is TGTGCCAGCAGCCCCAACAGGGGGTCGGAGACCCAGTACTTC. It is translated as CASSPNRGSETQYF.

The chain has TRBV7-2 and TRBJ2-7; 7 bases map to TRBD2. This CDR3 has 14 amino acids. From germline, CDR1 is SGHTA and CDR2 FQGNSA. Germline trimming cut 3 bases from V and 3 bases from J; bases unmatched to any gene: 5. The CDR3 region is CASSFDASGYEQYF. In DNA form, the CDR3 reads TGTGCCAGCAGCTTCGATGCTAGCGGCTACGAGCAGTACTTC.

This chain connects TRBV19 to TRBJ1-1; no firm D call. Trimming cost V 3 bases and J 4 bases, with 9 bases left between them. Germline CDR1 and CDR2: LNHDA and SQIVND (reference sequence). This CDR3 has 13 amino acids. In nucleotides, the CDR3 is TGTGCCAGTAGTATCCCGGGTAGCACTGAAGCTTTCTTT. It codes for CASSIPGSTEAFF.

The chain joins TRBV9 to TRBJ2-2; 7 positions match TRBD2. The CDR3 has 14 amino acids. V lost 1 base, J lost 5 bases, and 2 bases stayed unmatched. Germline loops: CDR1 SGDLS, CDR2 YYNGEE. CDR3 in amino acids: CASSVRTRTGELFF. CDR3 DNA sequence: TGTGCCAGCAGCGTAAGGACTAGGACCGGGGAGCTGTTTTTT.

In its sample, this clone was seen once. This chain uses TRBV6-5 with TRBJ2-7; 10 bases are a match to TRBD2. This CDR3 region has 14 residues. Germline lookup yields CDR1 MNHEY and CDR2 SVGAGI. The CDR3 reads CAASGRRGSYEQYF. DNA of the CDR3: TGTGCGGCTAGCGGGAGAAGAGGATCCTACGAGCAGTACTTC.

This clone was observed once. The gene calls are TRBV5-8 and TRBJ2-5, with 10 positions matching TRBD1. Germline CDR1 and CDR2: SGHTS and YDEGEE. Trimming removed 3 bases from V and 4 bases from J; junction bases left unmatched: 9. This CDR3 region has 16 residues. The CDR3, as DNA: TGTGCCAGCAGCTGGGGGGACAGGGGAATTGGAGAGACCCAGTACTTC. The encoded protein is CASSWGDRGIGETQYF.

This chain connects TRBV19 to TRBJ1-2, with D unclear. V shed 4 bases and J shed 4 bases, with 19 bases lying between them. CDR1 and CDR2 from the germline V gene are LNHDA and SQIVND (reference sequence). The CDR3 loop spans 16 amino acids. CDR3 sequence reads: CASSTPPGKWSYGYTF. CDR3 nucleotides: TGTGCCAGTAGTACCCCGCCCGGCAAGTGGAGCTATGGCTACACCTTC.

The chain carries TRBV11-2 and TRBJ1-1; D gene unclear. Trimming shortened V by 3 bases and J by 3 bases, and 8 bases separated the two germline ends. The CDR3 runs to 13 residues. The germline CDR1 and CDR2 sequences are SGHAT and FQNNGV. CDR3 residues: CASSLAPHTEAFF. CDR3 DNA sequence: TGTGCCAGCAGCTTGGCGCCGCACACTGAAGCTTTCTTT.

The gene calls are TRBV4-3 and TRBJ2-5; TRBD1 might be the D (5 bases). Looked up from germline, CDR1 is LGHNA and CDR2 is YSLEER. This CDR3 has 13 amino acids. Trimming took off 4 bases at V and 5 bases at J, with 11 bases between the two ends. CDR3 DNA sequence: TGCGCCAGCAGCCCGGACATGTGGGAGACCCAGTACTTC. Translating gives CASSPDMWETQYF.

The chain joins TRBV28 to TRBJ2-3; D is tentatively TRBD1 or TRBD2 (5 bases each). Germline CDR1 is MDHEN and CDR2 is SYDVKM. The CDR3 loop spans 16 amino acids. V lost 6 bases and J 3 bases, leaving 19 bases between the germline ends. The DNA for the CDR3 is TGTGCCAGCAGCGTCGAGGGGCTTGGGCGTACAGATACGCAGTATTTT. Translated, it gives CASSVEGLGRTDTQYF.

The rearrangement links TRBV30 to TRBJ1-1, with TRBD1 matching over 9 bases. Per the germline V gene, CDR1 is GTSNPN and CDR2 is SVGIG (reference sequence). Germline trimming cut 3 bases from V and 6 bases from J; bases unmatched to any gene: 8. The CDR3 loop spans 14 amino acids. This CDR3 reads CAWRPGQGDPEAFF. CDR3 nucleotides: TGTGCCTGGAGGCCGGGACAGGGAGATCCTGAAGCTTTCTTT. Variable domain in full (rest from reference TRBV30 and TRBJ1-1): SQTIHQWPATLVQPVGSPLSLECTVEGTSNPNLYWYRQAAGRGLQLLFYSVGIGQISSEVPQNLSASRPQDRQFILSSKKLLLSDSGFYLCAWRPGQGDPEAFFGQGTRLTVV.

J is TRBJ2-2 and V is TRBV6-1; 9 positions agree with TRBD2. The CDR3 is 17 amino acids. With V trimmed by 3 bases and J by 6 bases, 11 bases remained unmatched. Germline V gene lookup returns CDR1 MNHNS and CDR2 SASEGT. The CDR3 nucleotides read TGTGCCAGCAGTGAGGGGGGTAGCGGGAGATGGGCCGGGGAGCTGTTTTTT. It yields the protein CASSEGGSGRWAGELFF.

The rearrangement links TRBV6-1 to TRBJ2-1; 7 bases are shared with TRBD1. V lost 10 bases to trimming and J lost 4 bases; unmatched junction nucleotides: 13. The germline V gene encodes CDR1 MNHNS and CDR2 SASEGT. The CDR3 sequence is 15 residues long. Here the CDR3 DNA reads TGTGCCAACGGACAGGCTCGTGCAGTGTACAATGAGCAGTTCTTC. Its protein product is CANGQARAVYNEQFF.

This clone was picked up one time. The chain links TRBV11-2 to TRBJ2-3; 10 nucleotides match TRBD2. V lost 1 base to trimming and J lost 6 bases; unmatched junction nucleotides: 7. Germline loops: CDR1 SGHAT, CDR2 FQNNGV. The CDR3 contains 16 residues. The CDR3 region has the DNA TGTGCCAGCAGCTTAGGCCTAGCGGGAGTCATTGATACGCAGTATTTT. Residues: CASSLGLAGVIDTQYF.

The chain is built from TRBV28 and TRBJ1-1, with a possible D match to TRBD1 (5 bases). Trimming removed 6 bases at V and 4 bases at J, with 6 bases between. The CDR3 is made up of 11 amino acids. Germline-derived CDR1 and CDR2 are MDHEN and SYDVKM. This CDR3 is CASRGLTEAFF. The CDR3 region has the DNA TGTGCCAGCAGGGGGCTCACTGAAGCTTTCTTT.

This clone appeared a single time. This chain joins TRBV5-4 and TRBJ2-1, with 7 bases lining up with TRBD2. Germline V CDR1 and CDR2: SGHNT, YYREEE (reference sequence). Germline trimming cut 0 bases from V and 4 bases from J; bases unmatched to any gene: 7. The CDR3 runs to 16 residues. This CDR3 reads CASSLAQPAGYNEQFF. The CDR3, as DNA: TGTGCCAGCAGCTTGGCCCAACCAGCGGGATACAATGAGCAGTTCTTC. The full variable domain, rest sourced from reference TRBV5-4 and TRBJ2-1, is ETGVTQSPTHLIKTRGQQVTLRCSSQSGHNTVSWYQQALGQGPQFIFQYYREEENGRGNFPPRFSGLQFPNYSSELNVNALELDDSALYLCASSLAQPAGYNEQFFGPGTRLTVL.

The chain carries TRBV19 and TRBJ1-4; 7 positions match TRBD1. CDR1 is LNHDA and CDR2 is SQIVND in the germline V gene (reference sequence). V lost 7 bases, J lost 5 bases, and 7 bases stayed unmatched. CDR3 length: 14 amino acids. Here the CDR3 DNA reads TGTGCCAGTAACCAAAGACAGGGCAATGAAAAACTGTTTTTT. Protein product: CASNQRQGNEKLFF.

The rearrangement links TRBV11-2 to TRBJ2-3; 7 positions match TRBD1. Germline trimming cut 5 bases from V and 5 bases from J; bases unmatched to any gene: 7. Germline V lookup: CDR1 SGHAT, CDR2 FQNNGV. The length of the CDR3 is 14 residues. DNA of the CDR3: TGTGCCAGCAGCCGAAACAGGGGCGGAGATACGCAGTATTTT. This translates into CASSRNRGGDTQYF.

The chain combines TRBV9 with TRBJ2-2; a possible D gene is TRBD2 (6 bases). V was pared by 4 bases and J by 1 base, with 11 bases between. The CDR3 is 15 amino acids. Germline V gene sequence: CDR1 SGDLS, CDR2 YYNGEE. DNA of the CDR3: TGTGCCAGCAGCCTTGGAGGGAGGAACACCGGGGAGCTGTTTTTT. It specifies CASSLGGRNTGELFF. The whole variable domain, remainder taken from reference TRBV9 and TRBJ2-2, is DSGVTQTPKHLITATGQRVTLRCSPRSGDLSVYWYQQSLDQGLQFLIQYYNGEERAKGNILERFSAQQFPDLHSELNLSSLELGDSALYFCASSLGGRNTGELFFGEGSRLTVL.

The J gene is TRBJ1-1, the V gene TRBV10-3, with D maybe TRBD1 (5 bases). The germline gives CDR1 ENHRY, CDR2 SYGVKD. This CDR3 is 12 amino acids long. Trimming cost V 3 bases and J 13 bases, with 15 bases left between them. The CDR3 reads CAISDGWGGNFF. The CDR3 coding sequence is TGTGCCATCAGTGATGGCTGGGGGGGGAATTTCTTT.